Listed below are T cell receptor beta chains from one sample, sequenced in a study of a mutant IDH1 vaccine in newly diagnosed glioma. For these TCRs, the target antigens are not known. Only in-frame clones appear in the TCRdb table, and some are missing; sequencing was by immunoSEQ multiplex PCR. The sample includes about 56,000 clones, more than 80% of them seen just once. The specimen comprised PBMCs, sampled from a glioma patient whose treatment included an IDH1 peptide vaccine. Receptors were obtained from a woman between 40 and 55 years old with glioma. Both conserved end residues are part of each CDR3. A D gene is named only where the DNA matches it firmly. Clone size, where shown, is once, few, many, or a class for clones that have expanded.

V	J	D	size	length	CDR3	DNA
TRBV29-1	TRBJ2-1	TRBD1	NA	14	CSASRTGAYNEQFF	TGCAGCGCTTCCCGGACAGGGGCCTACAATGAGCAGTTCTTC
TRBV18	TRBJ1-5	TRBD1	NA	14	CASSPRQGAQPQHF	TGTGCCAGCTCACCAAGACAGGGGGCCCAGCCCCAGCATTTT
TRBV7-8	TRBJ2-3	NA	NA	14	CASSFGGEGDTQYF	TGTGCCAGCAGCTTTGGAGGGGAAGGGGATACGCAGTATTTT
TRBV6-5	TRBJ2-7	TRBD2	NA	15	CASRKERGGSYEQYF	TGTGCCAGCAGGAAGGAACGGGGGGGCTCCTACGAGCAGTACTTC
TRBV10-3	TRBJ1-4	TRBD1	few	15	CAISDGQGGFEKLFF	TGTGCCATCAGTGACGGACAGGGCGGGTTTGAAAAACTGTTTTTT
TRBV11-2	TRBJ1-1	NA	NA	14	CASSLFKTGPEAFF	TGTGCCAGCAGCTTATTCAAAACAGGGCCTGAAGCTTTCTTT
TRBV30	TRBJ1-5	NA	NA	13	CAWSVGGNQPQHF	TGTGCCTGGAGTGTCGGCGGCAATCAGCCCCAGCATTTT
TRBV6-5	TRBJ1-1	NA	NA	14	CASSYGGVDLRAFF	TGTGCCAGCAGTTACGGGGGGGTCGACTTGCGGGCTTTCTTT
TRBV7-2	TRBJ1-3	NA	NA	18	CASSLTQYGRSSGNTIYF	TGTGCCAGCAGCTTAACGCAGTATGGCAGGAGCTCTGGAAACACCATATATTTT
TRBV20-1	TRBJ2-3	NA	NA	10	CSVSVDTQYF	TGCAGTGTCTCAGTAGATACGCAGTATTTT
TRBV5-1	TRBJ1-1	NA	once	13	CASSLGGSEGAFF	TGCGCCAGCAGCTTGGGGGGCTCCGAGGGAGCTTTCTTT
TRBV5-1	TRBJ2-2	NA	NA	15	CASRRDPLGTGELFF	TGCGCCAGCAGACGCGACCCACTAGGCACCGGGGAGCTGTTTTTT
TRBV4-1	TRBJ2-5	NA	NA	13	CASSQAPGETQYF	TGCGCCAGCAGCCAAGCTCCCGGGGAGACCCAGTACTTC
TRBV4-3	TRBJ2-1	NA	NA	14	CASSQDWGHNEQFF	TGCGCCAGCAGCCAAGATTGGGGTCACAATGAGCAGTTCTTC
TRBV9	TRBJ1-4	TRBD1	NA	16	CASSVRGGTGSEKLFF	TGTGCCAGCAGCGTGCGTGGCGGGACAGGGTCTGAAAAACTGTTTTTT
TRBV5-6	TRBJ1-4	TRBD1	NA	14	CASSTDREGEKLFF	TGTGCCAGCAGCACCGACAGGGAGGGTGAAAAACTGTTTTTT
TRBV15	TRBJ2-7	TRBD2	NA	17	CATSRLWAGGFSYEQYF	TGTGCCACCAGCAGATTATGGGCGGGAGGGTTCTCCTACGAGCAGTACTTC
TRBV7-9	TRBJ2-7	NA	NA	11	CANTASYEQYF	TGTGCCAATACGGCCTCCTACGAGCAGTACTTC
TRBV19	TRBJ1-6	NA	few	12	CASTREGSPLHF	TGTGCCAGTACTAGGGAGGGCTCACCCCTCCACTTT
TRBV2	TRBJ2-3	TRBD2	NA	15	CASNLDGRATDTQYF	TGTGCCAGCAATCTAGACGGGAGGGCCACAGATACGCAGTATTTT
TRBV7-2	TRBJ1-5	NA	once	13	CASSRTADQPQHF	TGTGCCAGCAGCCGGACGGCAGATCAGCCCCAGCATTTT
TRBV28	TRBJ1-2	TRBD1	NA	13	CASSLGQGYGYTF	TGTGCCAGCAGCTTAGGACAGGGATATGGCTACACCTTC
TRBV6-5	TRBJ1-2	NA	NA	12	CASSSSVRGYTF	TGTGCCAGCAGCTCTTCAGTCCGTGGCTACACCTTC